The text below deals with one T cell receptor (beta chain). The data are from a study of CD8+CD57+ T cells in acquired aplastic anemia. Germline CDR1 is LNHDA and CDR2 is SQIVND (reference sequence). CDR3 length: 15 residues. The junction had 11 bases not matched to a gene; V was cut back by 5 bases and J by 9 bases. Researchers used genomic DNA as the template to profile TCR beta VDJ and CDR3. MiXCR, run by TCRdb on the reads, gives a single entry per CDR3 protein. The table lists roughly 300,000 distinct CDR3 sequences, 50% to 70% of them singletons. The material sequenced was sorted CD4+, CD8+, or CD8+CD57+ T cells (not recorded which) from PBMCs. The TCR originated in a human donor with severe aplastic anemia or a healthy control (not recorded which). The chain uses TRBV19 and TRBJ1-5, with TRBD1 matching over 9 bases. The CDR3 loop is CASSVTGQGARPQHF. The CDR3 coding sequence is TGTGCCAGTAGTGTTACGGGACAGGGAGCCCGGCCCCAGCATTTT.